A single sample is the source of the 19 T cell receptor beta chains below, sequenced in a study of shared clonotypes between healthy human individuals. Profiled with immunoSEQ multiplex PCR; TCRdb holds only in-frame clones, not every one. This sample has about 2,500,000 clones, with about 92% found just once. Sequenced: naive CD4+ T cells sorted from blood. Subset specified: CD45RA+ positively selected. The receptors were sampled from a young man in good health.

A few counts support this clone. The chain employs TRBV28 and TRBJ1-1; D may be TRBD1 (6 bases). V lost 4 bases to trimming and J lost 2 bases, with 11 bases between them. CDR1 is MDHEN and CDR2 is SYDVKM in the germline V gene. This CDR3 contains 14 residues. The CDR3 is CASSSPGHNTEAFF. Written as DNA, the CDR3 is TGTGCCAGCAGTTCCCCGGGACACAACACTGAAGCTTTCTTT.

This clone was observed once. The chain employs TRBV28 and TRBJ2-7; TRBD1 aligns across 9 bases. CDR3 size: 14 residues. After removal of 2 bases from V and 6 bases from J, the junction contained 5 bases not matched to a gene. CDR1 and CDR2 from the germline V gene are MDHEN and SYDVKM. Here the CDR3 DNA reads TGTGCCAGCAGTTTACCGGACAGGGGCGGCGAGCAGTACTTC. It codes for CASSLPDRGGEQYF.

V and J are TRBV5-5 and TRBJ2-2; D is undetermined. Between the trimmed V and J ends, which lost 5 bases and 6 bases, there was a span of 17 bases. Looked up from germline, CDR1 is SGHKS and CDR2 is YYEKEE (reference sequence). The length of the CDR3 is 15 residues. The CDR3 region is CASSTTRLVPGELFF. For the CDR3, the DNA is TGTGCCAGCAGTACCACCCGTTTGGTGCCCGGGGAGCTGTTTTTT.

V is TRBV19 and J is TRBJ2-6; D not certain. CDR3 length: 17 amino acids. Deletions cut 4 bases from V and 0 bases from J, with 13 bases between. Per germline, CDR1 LNHDA and CDR2 SQIVND (reference sequence). This CDR3 is CASSTELGASGANVLTF. The CDR3 DNA is TGTGCCAGTAGTACCGAGCTGGGCGCCTCTGGGGCCAACGTCCTGACTTTC.

The chain employs TRBV10-3 and TRBJ1-3; D uncertain. The V gene lost 5 bases and the J gene lost 2 bases, with 4 bases spanning the gap. Germline assignment: CDR1 ENHRY and CDR2 SYGVKD. The CDR3 has 12 amino acids. The CDR3 DNA is TGTGCCATCAGTTCACCTGGAAACACCATATATTTT. Protein: CAISSPGNTIYF.

The gene calls are TRBV7-2 and TRBJ2-3, with 9 bases identical to TRBD2. The V and J ends lost 6 bases and 2 bases, in that order; junction bases with no gene match: 15. The germline CDR1 and CDR2 sequences are SGHTA and FQGNSA. This CDR3 region has 18 residues. DNA of the CDR3: TGTGCCAGCAGAGATCGAAACGGAGCGGGAGGAGCCACAGATACGCAGTATTTT. Translation: CASRDRNGAGGATDTQYF.

The chain has TRBV11-2 and TRBJ2-5; 8 bases agree with TRBD2. CDR3 length equals 17 residues. The V gene end was trimmed by 3 bases and the J gene end by 2 bases; junction bases not matched to a gene: 11. Germline loops: CDR1 SGHAT, CDR2 FQNNGV. The CDR3 DNA follows: TGTGCCAGCAGCTTGTCGGGGGGGCCGACCCGTCAAGAGACCCAGTACTTC. Its translation: CASSLSGGPTRQETQYF.

The chain couples TRBV2 to TRBJ2-2; 11 positions agree with TRBD2. The CDR3 has 16 residues. V dropped 6 bases and J dropped 6; count of bases not matched to a gene: 9. Germline CDR1 SNHLY, CDR2 FYNNEI. As DNA, the CDR3 is TGTGCCAGCAGGGGCAAACTAGCGGGAGTGGCCGGGGAGCTGTTTTTT. It encodes CASRGKLAGVAGELFF.

The chain carries TRBV18 and TRBJ1-4; the D is unclear. V was clipped by 3 bases and J by 4 bases, with 15 bases between them. The CDR3 length is 16 residues. From germline, CDR1 is KGHSH and CDR2 LQKENI. CDR3 sequence (DNA): TGTGCCAGCTCACCCCAGGAAACAGCGATTAATGAAAAACTGTTTTTT. This gives the protein CASSPQETAINEKLFF.

The chain combines TRBV25-1 with TRBJ1-1; 9 bases agree with TRBD1. Germline lookup yields CDR1 MGHDK and CDR2 SYGVNS. The CDR3 spans 13 residues. The trim removed 4 bases at V and 11 bases at J, leaving 8 bases unmatched. The CDR3 here is CASSAGQGRKAFF. The CDR3 region has the DNA TGTGCCAGCAGTGCGGGACAGGGAAGAAAGGCTTTCTTT.

The V gene is TRBV10-3, the J gene TRBJ1-2, with D possibly matching TRBD1 (6 bases). Trimming cost V 3 bases and J 0 bases, with 20 bases left between them. Per the germline V gene, CDR1 is ENHRY and CDR2 is SYGVKD. The CDR3 spans 18 residues. This CDR3 reads CAISESVGGMVANYGYTF. In DNA, the CDR3 is TGTGCCATCAGTGAAAGTGTAGGGGGGATGGTGGCTAACTATGGCTACACCTTC.

The V gene is TRBV5-1, the J gene TRBJ2-3; TRBD2 matches at 9 bases. CDR1 SGHRS and CDR2 YFSETQ come from the germline V gene. Trimming took 2 bases from V and 2 from J; bases not matched to a gene: 6. CDR3 length: 16 amino acids. CDR3 sequence reads: CASSFSGGKYTDTQYF. The CDR3 nucleotides are TGCGCCAGCAGCTTCAGCGGGGGGAAGTACACAGATACGCAGTATTTT.

The J gene is TRBJ2-1, the V gene TRBV9; the D gene is possibly TRBD2 (5 bases). In germline, CDR1 is SGDLS, CDR2 YYNGEE. This CDR3 comprises 15 residues. V lost 0 bases to trimming and J lost 8 bases, with 15 bases between them. For the CDR3, the DNA is TGTGCCAGCAGCGTAGTGTCTAGCCTCTTCGATGAGCAGTTCTTC. Its translation: CASSVVSSLFDEQFF.

This chain uses TRBV10-3 with TRBJ1-1, with D possibly matching TRBD1 (5 bases). From germline, CDR1 is ENHRY and CDR2 SYGVKD. CDR3 size: 11 residues. V lost 6 bases and J lost 5, with 7 bases in between. The CDR3 sequence is CAIRWGTEAFF. As DNA, the CDR3 is TGTGCCATCAGGTGGGGGACTGAAGCTTTCTTT.

This clone came up a few times. CDR3 nucleotides: TGTGCCAGCAGCTTAGGACAGAGCTCTGGAAACACCATATATTTT. Amino acids: CASSLGQSSGNTIYF. The J gene is TRBJ1-3, the V gene TRBV11-3, with D perhaps TRBD1 (5 bases). V was trimmed by 1 base and J by 0 bases, leaving 7 bases between them. The germline CDR1 and CDR2 sequences are SGHNT and YENEEA. The CDR3 consists of 15 residues.

The chain combines TRBV5-4 with TRBJ1-6; a possible D gene is TRBD1 (5 bases). This CDR3 contains 14 residues. Germline V gives CDR1 SGHNT, CDR2 YYREEE (reference sequence). The V and J ends lost 0 bases and 6 bases respectively, with 7 bases between them. The CDR3: CASSLETANSPLHF. As DNA, the CDR3 is TGTGCCAGCAGCTTGGAGACAGCTAATTCACCCCTCCACTTT.

Notes on this clone: The junction differs from germline at one of its ends, possibly a read error. The genes are TRBV7-7 and TRBJ2-7, with a weak D call TRBD2 (6 bases). Germline V gene data show CDR1 as SSHAT and CDR2 as FNYEAQ (reference sequence). The CDR3 covers 13 residues. For the CDR3, the DNA is TGTGCTAGCAGCTCCGGGGCAGCGGGCGAGCAGTACTTC. Its protein product is CASSSGAAGEQYF.

The chain couples TRBV5-6 to TRBJ1-3; 9 bases agree with TRBD1. J gave up 2 bases and V 3 bases, and 6 bases lay outside the gene matches. From germline, CDR1 is SGHDT and CDR2 YYEEEE. CDR3 size: 16 residues. The DNA for the CDR3 is TGTGCCAGCAGCTATCCCGGGACAGGGACTGGAAACACCATATATTTT. Translating it yields CASSYPGTGTGNTIYF.

The genes are TRBV11-2 and TRBJ2-5, with 9 nucleotides matching TRBD2. J gave up 1 base and V 5 bases, and 2 bases lay outside the gene matches. The CDR3 contains 14 residues. CDR1 is SGHAT, CDR2 FQNNGV, per germline. CDR3 sequence reads: CASSRLAVQETQYF. Written as DNA, the CDR3 is TGTGCCAGCAGCCGACTAGCGGTCCAAGAGACCCAGTACTTC.